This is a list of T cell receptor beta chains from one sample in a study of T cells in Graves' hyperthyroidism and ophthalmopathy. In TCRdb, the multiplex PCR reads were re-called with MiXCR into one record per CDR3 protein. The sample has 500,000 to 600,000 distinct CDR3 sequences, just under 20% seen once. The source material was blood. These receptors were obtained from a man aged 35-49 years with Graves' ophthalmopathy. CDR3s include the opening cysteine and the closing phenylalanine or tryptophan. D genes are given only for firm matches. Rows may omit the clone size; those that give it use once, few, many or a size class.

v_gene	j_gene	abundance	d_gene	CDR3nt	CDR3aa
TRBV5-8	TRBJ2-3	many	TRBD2	TGTGCCAGCAGCCGCGGGACTAGCGGGACTAGCACAGATACGCAGTATTTT	CASSRGTSGTSTDTQYF
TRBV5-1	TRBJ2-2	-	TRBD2	TGCGCCAGCAGCTTGTTGGGACTAGCGGGAGCTCGGAGGGAGCTGTTTTTT	CASSLLGLAGARRELFF
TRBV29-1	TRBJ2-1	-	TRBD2	TGCAGCGTTAATTCGAAGACTAGCGGGTTGTACAATGAGCAGTTCTTC	CSVNSKTSGLYNEQFF
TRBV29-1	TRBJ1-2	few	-	TGCAGCGTTGAAAGTCCTGCCGTTAACTATGGCTACACCTTC	CSVESPAVNYGYTF
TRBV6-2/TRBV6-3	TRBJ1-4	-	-	TGTGCCAGCAGTGGACACGGAATTGCAACTAATGAAAAACTGTTTTTT	CASSGHGIATNEKLFF
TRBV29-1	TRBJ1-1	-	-	TGCAGCGTTGAGTTGGATATGGTACCTGAAGCTTTCTTT	CSVELDMVPEAFF
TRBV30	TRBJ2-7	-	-	TGTGCCTGGAGCCATGGGAGCGTCGCATACGAGCAGTACTTC	CAWSHGSVAYEQYF
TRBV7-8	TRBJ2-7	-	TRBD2	TGTGCCAGCAGCTCCGGACTAGCGGGAGAAGGGGAGCAGTACTTC	CASSSGLAGEGEQYF
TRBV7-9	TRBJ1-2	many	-	TGTGCCAGCAGCAGGGCGGGGTATGGCTACACCTTC	CASSRAGYGYTF
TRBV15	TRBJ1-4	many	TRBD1	TGTGCCACCAGCGTCCAGGGGGGGAATGAAAAACTGTTTTTT	CATSVQGGNEKLFF
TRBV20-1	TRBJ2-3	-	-	TGCAGTGCTGGACTTACAGATACGCAGTATTTT	CSAGLTDTQYF
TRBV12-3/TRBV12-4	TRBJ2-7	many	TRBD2	TGTGCCAGCAGTTTAGCAGGGTTGGGGACTAGCGGGGGCAACGAGCAGTACTTC	CASSLAGLGTSGGNEQYF
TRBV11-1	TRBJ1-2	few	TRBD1	TGTGCCAGCAGCTCGGGACAGGGGATGAGGGCCTACACCTTC	CASSSGQGMRAYTF
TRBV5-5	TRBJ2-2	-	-	TGTGCCAGCAGCGTTTATGTGGGAGCGGACACCGGGGAGCTGTTTTTT	CASSVYVGADTGELFF
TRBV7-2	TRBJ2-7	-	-	TGTGCCAGCAGCTCATGGCAGGGAATCGAGCAGTACTTC	CASSSWQGIEQYF
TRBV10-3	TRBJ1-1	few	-	TGTGCCATCAGTGAGAAACAGGTCGGTAAAGCTTTCTTT	CAISEKQVGKAFF
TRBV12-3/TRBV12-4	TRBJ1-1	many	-	TGTGCCAGCACCCAGAGGCAGAACACTGAAGCTTTCTTT	CASTQRQNTEAFF
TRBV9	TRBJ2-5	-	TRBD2	TGTGCCAGCAGCGTAGCCAAAGCGGGGAAACAAGAGACCCAGTACTTC	CASSVAKAGKQETQYF
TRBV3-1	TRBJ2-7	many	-	TGTGCCAGCAGGGGTAGCGCACACTACGAGCAGTACTTC	CASRGSAHYEQYF
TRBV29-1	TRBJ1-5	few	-	TGCAGCGTTGGTGGAGGGGGGGATCAGCCCCAGCATTTT	CSVGGGGDQPQHF
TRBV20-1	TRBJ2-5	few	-	TGCAGTGCTAACCGGGACCAAATCCAAGAGACCCAGTACTTC	CSANRDQIQETQYF
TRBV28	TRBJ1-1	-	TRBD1	TGTGCCAGCTTCTCAACAGGGGGGACTGAAGCTTTCTTT	CASFSTGGTEAFF
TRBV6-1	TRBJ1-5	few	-	TGTGCCAGCAGGGACCCTGGGTGGCGCAATCAGCCCCAGCATTTT	CASRDPGWRNQPQHF
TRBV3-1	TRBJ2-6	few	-	TGTGCCAGCAGCCAGGACCTCTCTATTGGGGCCAACGTCCTGACTTTC	CASSQDLSIGANVLTF
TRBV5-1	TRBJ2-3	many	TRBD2	TGTGCCAGCTCACCCGGACTAGCGGGAACAGATACGCAGTATTTT	CASSPGLAGTDTQYF
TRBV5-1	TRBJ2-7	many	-	TGCGCCAGCAGCTCGTACACGAGGACATCCTACGAGCAGTACTTC	CASSSYTRTSYEQYF
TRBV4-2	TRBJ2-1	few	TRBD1	TGTGCCAGCAGCCTCGGGACAGGGGGCATCTATGAGCAGTTCTTC	CASSLGTGGIYEQFF
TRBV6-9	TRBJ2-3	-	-	TGTGCCAGCAGTTATGGTCCGGGCCTCACAGATACGCAGTATTTT	CASSYGPGLTDTQYF
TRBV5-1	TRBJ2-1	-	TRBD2	TGCGCCAGCAGCGAGAGGCGGGAGTTTCTGTCGAAGCAGTTCTTC	CASSERREFLSKQFF
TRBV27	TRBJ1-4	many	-	TGTGCCAGCAGTCCCCTGGGGGAAAAACTGTTTTTT	CASSPLGEKLFF
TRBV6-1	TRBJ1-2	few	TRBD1	TGTGCCAGCAGTAGGGACAGCCTTCTCAACTATGGCTACACCTTC	CASSRDSLLNYGYTF
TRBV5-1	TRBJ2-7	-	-	TGCGCCAGCAGCCTCGGGGGGACAGCAGCCTACGAGCAGTACTTC	CASSLGGTAAYEQYF
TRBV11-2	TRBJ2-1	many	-	TGTGCCAGCAGCTCACTCATTCGCAATACAAAGACTCAGTTCTTC	CASSSLIRNTKTQFF
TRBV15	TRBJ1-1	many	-	TGTGCCACCAGCAGGGCGGGAGGGGCGAACACTGAAGCTTTCTTT	CATSRAGGANTEAFF
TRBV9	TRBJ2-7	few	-	TGTGCCAGCAGCGTCGGGGCAGGGTTTCCCTACGAGCAGTACTTC	CASSVGAGFPYEQYF
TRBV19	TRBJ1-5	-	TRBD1	TGTGCCAGTAGTGTCTCCGGGACAGGCAATCAGCCCCAGCATTTT	CASSVSGTGNQPQHF
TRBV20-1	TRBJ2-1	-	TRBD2	TGCAGTGTCATTAGCGGGGGGGCCTACAATGAGCAGTTCTTC	CSVISGGAYNEQFF
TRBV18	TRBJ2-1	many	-	TGTGCCAGCTCACCCCAACGCAATGAGCAGTTCTTC	CASSPQRNEQFF
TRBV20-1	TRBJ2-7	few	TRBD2	TGCAGTGCTAGACCCCTGGGACTAGCGGGGGGAACCTACGAGCAGTACTTC	CSARPLGLAGGTYEQYF
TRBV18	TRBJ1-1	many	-	TGTGCCAGCTCACCAAAGACAGCCAGGGGAAACACTGAAGCTTTCTTT	CASSPKTARGNTEAFF